This TCR beta chain was captured by sequencing in a study of post-analysis software for immune sequencing data. Trimming pared 3 bases from V and 3 bases from J, leaving 9 bases between. Germline V lookup: CDR1 SGHRS, CDR2 YFSETQ. This CDR3 spans 13 amino acids. Findings and limits, study-wide: Patients had higher frequencies than controls of about five TRBV segments, including TRBV5-6, TRBV5-1 and TRBV20-1. People with multiple sclerosis had a significantly lower normalized Chao1 diversity than controls did.

On this clonotype itself: Its antigen is still unknown.

TCR beta cDNA libraries included unique molecular identifiers. MiXCR, run by TCRdb on the PCR reads, gives a single entry per CDR3 protein. This sample yields some 690,000 distinct CDR3 sequences, of which 25% to 30% are seen a single time; around 0.55% belongs to the top ten. This TCR came from a girl aged 5-17 years with multiple sclerosis. The sample comprised blood. J is TRBJ1-1 and V is TRBV5-1, with D possibly TRBD1 on 5 matching bases. The CDR3 loop reads CASSSSGDTEAFF. The CDR3, as DNA: TGCGCCAGCAGCTCTTCGGGGGACACTGAAGCTTTCTTT. The full variable domain, in which reference TRBV5-1 and TRBJ1-1 provide the parts outside the CDR3, is KAGVTQTPRYLIKTRGQQVTLSCSPISGHRSVSWYQQTPGQGLQFLFEYFSETQRNKGNFPGRFSGRQFSNSRSEMNVSTLELGDSALYLCASSSSGDTEAFFGQGTRLTVV.